This T cell receptor beta chain is from a study of T cell repertoires in ileal Crohn's disease (dated by TCRdb to 2018 to 2020). Looking at the study overall: At the time of surgery, approximately 35% of patients were active smokers, and the median duration of disease was about 8.5 years. The TCR repertoire was analysed in 50 to 70 patients with Crohn's disease drawn from a prospective multicentre cohort. A total of roughly 170 mucosal samples from 57 patients were sequenced, collected from several sites on the surgical specimen and at postoperative endoscopy. Endoscopic postoperative recurrence was defined as a Rutgeerts score above i0. Running in parallel with the study was a multicentre cohort set up to find predictors of early endoscopic recurrence following ileocolonic resection. All patients had surgery for a complication: stricturing disease in about 60% and penetrating disease in around 39%. Roughly half of the patients were given postoperative therapy, with 11 to 12 receiving thiopurines and approximately 17 receiving anti-TNF agents. What the research found in general, with its limitations: Mucosal CD4 and CD8 T cells were sorted and sequenced only in a subgroup of patients, the size of which was not stated. Sorted CD8 T cells carried more high-frequency clones than CD4 T cells, suggesting mucosal expansions were mainly CD8. Patients who were active smokers at surgery had a significantly higher proportion of clonal expansions than non-smokers (roughly 24% vs 19%, p=0.02). Higher percentages of high-frequency clones at the time of surgery were linked to endoscopic recurrence, and every patient with clonality above 26.8% (18/57) had recurrence.

As to this clone: This clone's antigen is unknown. Within one base of it there is no much larger clone, and no base qualities were kept.

The germline V gene (reference sequence) yields WNHNN for CDR1 and SYGVQD for CDR2. Ends trimmed: V by 6 bases, J by 1 base; bases unmatched to a gene: 3. Measured from the cysteine to the phenylalanine, the CDR3 is 14 residues long. The entry retains the CDR3 DNA only, 42 bases that are in frame from base 1. Library generation was performed with the immunoSEQ multiplex PCR assay. Adaptive Biotechnology amplified CDR3 regions from genomic DNA with a two-step multiplex PCR that controlled for amplification bias. Primers for every V and J gene segment were used in the first PCR, and barcodes and Illumina adapters were added in the second PCR. CDR3 libraries were sequenced on an Illumina instrument. Per the authors' processing: The analysis used both the pipelines supplied by the vendor and custom analysis of the raw data in R/Bioconductor with R version 3.3.0. Clonality, which ranges from 0 to 1, was calculated as the inverse of the normalised Shannon entropy across all productive clones. High-frequency clones were defined as the repertoire share of the top 100 clones, retaining only clones passing a 95% confidence test. The Simpson index measured repertoire diversity, and the Morisita-Horn index measured overlap between samples. Here the immuneACCESS table is served through TCRdb, limited to in-frame sequences with V and J called. Missing clones are a known gap in these copies; in checked studies unresolved V genes cover under half, and the rest lacks a known reason. That table furnishes V, J and clone size, whereas the DNA furnished D and trimming. The sample records over 300 clones, roughly 76% of which are singletons. The top ten clonotypes cover more than 9% of the sample.

The time point label of this sample denotes: sorted mucosal CD4 T cells. Before cell sorting, lamina propria lymphocytes were isolated from the surgical specimens using a Ficoll-hypaque gradient. Adults with ileal or ileocolonic Crohn's disease for whom ileocolonic resection was indicated were considered eligible. Sorting of CD4 and CD8 T cells was performed on a BD FACSAria III, reaching a mean purity above 99%. Sequenced material: CD4+ T cells sorted from the ileum. The TCR sequence derives from an adult with Crohn's disease. The V and J genes are TRBV10-1 and TRBJ1-5, with 7 bases matching TRBD1. The DNA sequence is as follows: TGCGCCAGCAGGCCAGGGGGGAGCAATCAGCCCCAGCATTTT. It codes for CASRPGGSNQPQHF.